In its sample, the clone carrying this TCR beta chain was seen once. Its antigen is unknown. Use of 60 Vbeta and 13 Jbeta primers characterized the PCR. Original analysis: Approximately 12 million of about 80 million unique TCR beta chains were shared, per a later count. Method: immunoSEQ multiplex PCR; TCRdb's copy keeps in-frame clones and lacks some. V, J and clone size are those of that table, while D and trimming were read from the DNA. Of about 150,000 clones in the sample, 65% to 85% are singletons; the top ten hold about 2.8%. The germline gives CDR1 SGDLS, CDR2 YYNGEE. V gave up 4 bases and J gave up 4 bases, with 17 bases separating them. The CDR3 consists of 15 residues. The sample is drawn from a study of cytomegalovirus exposure and HLA in healthy donors. Study observations and caveats: Associated with HLA alleles at 0.05 false discovery rate in a later analysis were 16,951 TCR beta sequences. Sequencing likely caused a cluster of highly shared sequence variants.

The chain combines TRBV9 with TRBJ1-2; tentatively, D is TRBD1 (5 bases). The origin of this receptor is a man aged 18 to 29 in good health and CMV-seronegative. Sequenced sample: PBMCs. CDR3 residues: CASSLMGGSSYGYTF. The CDR3 coding sequence is TGTGCCAGCAGCTTAATGGGGGGGTCCTCCTATGGCTACACCTTC.